This T cell receptor beta chain was observed in a study of technical replicates of blood from a few donors. Some clones are missing from TCRdb's copy, which holds only in-frame ones; the method was immunoSEQ multiplex PCR. The table lists 78,000 or so clones, about 89% of them singletons. The CDR3 spans 14 residues. Germline V lookup: CDR1 SGHAT, CDR2 FQNNGV. With 5 bases clipped from V and 7 bases from J, the junction kept 7 bases outside the gene matches. Sequencing input: T cells isolated from PBMCs. This TCR was sampled from a human donor in good health. The rearrangement links TRBV11-2 to TRBJ1-2; 10 nucleotides align to TRBD1. The CDR3: CASSLRDRGTGYTF. DNA for the CDR3: TGTGCCAGCAGCCTGAGGGACAGGGGAACTGGCTACACCTTC.